These 2 T cell receptor beta chains were all obtained from the same sample, sequenced in a study of cytomegalovirus exposure and HLA in healthy donors (dated by TCRdb to between 2016 and 2019). Library prep was done by the immunoSEQ multiplex PCR assay. TCRdb took this table from immuneACCESS and kept in-frame rearrangements with V and J called. Such tables lack part of the clones; where checked against another copy, unresolved V genes explain under half of the gap, and the rest is unexplained. The sample yields roughly 220,000 clones; 90% to 95% were counted once. 0.8% to 1.2% of the sample is in the top ten clones. The material sequenced was PBMCs. All receptors derive from a woman between 18 and 30 years old in good health and CMV-seronegative.

V and J are TRBV27 and TRBJ2-1, with a tentative D call TRBD2 (6 bases). From germline, CDR1 is MNHEY and CDR2 SMNVEV (reference sequence). The CDR3 consists of 17 residues. The V gene lost 10 bases and the J gene lost 0 bases, with 22 bases spanning the gap. CDR3 sequence: CATNQGASVSSYNEQFF. The CDR3 region has the DNA TGTGCCACCAATCAAGGGGCTAGCGTAAGCTCCTACAATGAGCAGTTCTTC.

This chain connects TRBV15 to TRBJ2-1; 14 bases match TRBD2. CDR3 size: 21 residues. The germline CDR1 and CDR2 sequences are LNHNV and YYDKDF (reference sequence). V lost 8 bases, J lost 2 bases, and 20 bases stayed unmatched. CDR3 loop: CATHDTSGTSGRRPTYNEQFF. The CDR3 nucleotides are TGTGCCACCCATGATACCTCCGGGACTAGCGGGAGACGTCCGACCTACAATGAGCAGTTCTTC.